These T cell receptor beta chains were read from a single sample in a study of somatic mutations in cytotoxic T cells in rheumatoid arthritis. This table comes from immunoSEQ multiplex PCR, and its TCRdb copy is limited to in-frame clones, with some not included. Counted here are some 8,700 clones, roughly 70% occurring once; the ten biggest clones make up under 40%. The sample comprised CD8+ T cells sorted from blood. Receptor source: an adult with rheumatoid arthritis. The CDR3 runs from the conserved cysteine through the conserved F or W. D genes are given only for firm matches. Part of the rows lack a size; the others show once, few, many or a class for expanded clones.

D gene: NA; V gene: TRBV6-5; J gene: TRBJ2-3; clone size: NA; CDR3 DNA: TGTGCCAGCAGTCCGCGGCTCGCGGCAGATACGCAGTATTTT; CDR3 protein: CASSPRLAADTQYF
D gene: NA; V gene: TRBV7-6; J gene: TRBJ2-1; clone size: few; CDR3 DNA: TGTGCCAGCAGCTTGGGTGCTGAGCAGTTCTTC; CDR3 protein: CASSLGAEQFF
D gene: TRBD1; V gene: TRBV2; J gene: TRBJ1-1; clone size: NA; CDR3 DNA: TGTGCCAGCTGGGGACAGGGCCTTCAAGGGACTGAAGCTTTCTTT; CDR3 protein: CASWGQGLQGTEAFF
D gene: TRBD1; V gene: TRBV27; J gene: TRBJ1-1; clone size: NA; CDR3 DNA: TGTGCCAGCAGTTCCCGGCCCCCCTCACAGGGGCTTTGGAACACTGAAGCTTTCTTT; CDR3 protein: CASSSRPPSQGLWNTEAFF
D gene: TRBD2; V gene: TRBV5-6; J gene: TRBJ2-7; clone size: NA; CDR3 DNA: TGTGCCAGCAGCTTGGAGATAGCGGGAGGCTACGAGCAGTACTTC; CDR3 protein: CASSLEIAGGYEQYF
D gene: TRBD1; V gene: TRBV9; J gene: TRBJ2-7; clone size: NA; CDR3 DNA: TGTGCCAGCAGCTCTACCGGGACAGGGCTCGACGAGCAGTACTTC; CDR3 protein: CASSSTGTGLDEQYF
D gene: NA; V gene: TRBV2; J gene: TRBJ2-3; clone size: NA; CDR3 DNA: TGTGCCAGCAGTGAAGATTCGGGCCTCGCTAGCACAGATACGCAGTATTTT; CDR3 protein: CASSEDSGLASTDTQYF
D gene: TRBD1; V gene: TRBV5-5; J gene: TRBJ1-2; clone size: NA; CDR3 DNA: TGTGCCAGCATCTGGACAGGGGGCGACTATGGCTACACCTTC; CDR3 protein: CASIWTGGDYGYTF
D gene: NA; V gene: TRBV4-3; J gene: TRBJ2-7; clone size: NA; CDR3 DNA: TGCGCCAGCAGCCAGGACCGGACGGCGCTCGAGCAGTACTTC; CDR3 protein: CASSQDRTALEQYF
D gene: NA; V gene: TRBV19; J gene: TRBJ2-7; clone size: few; CDR3 DNA: TGTGCCAGTTCCGAGACATCTACCTACGAGCAGTACTTC; CDR3 protein: CASSETSTYEQYF
D gene: NA; V gene: TRBV30; J gene: TRBJ1-2; clone size: NA; CDR3 DNA: TGTGCCTGGAGTGTACCCAGGACCAATGGCTACACCTTC; CDR3 protein: CAWSVPRTNGYTF
D gene: NA; V gene: TRBV4-1; J gene: TRBJ2-7; clone size: NA; CDR3 DNA: TGCGCCAGCAGCCAACTGGCCGGGTACGAGCAGTACTTC; CDR3 protein: CASSQLAGYEQYF
D gene: NA; V gene: TRBV7-3; J gene: TRBJ2-2; clone size: NA; CDR3 DNA: TGTGCCAGCAGCTTAATCGGCACCGGGGAGCTGTTTTTT; CDR3 protein: CASSLIGTGELFF
D gene: NA; V gene: TRBV9; J gene: TRBJ1-1; clone size: NA; CDR3 DNA: TGTGCCAGCAGCGAATATGGGAGACAGAACACTGAAGCTTTCTTT; CDR3 protein: CASSEYGRQNTEAFF
D gene: TRBD2; V gene: TRBV5-4; J gene: TRBJ2-5; clone size: NA; CDR3 DNA: TGTGCCAGCAGCTCACTAGCGGGGGGGCACGATGGGACCCAGTACTTC; CDR3 protein: CASSSLAGGHDGTQYF
D gene: NA; V gene: TRBV5-3; J gene: TRBJ2-5; clone size: NA; CDR3 DNA: TGTGCCAGAACTGGTCCGCCTCGGTACTTC; CDR3 protein: CARTGPPRYF
D gene: NA; V gene: TRBV27; J gene: TRBJ1-5; clone size: NA; CDR3 DNA: TGTGCCAGCAGTTTATGGTCCGGGGGTCAGCCCCAGCATTTT; CDR3 protein: CASSLWSGGQPQHF
D gene: NA; V gene: TRBV5-4; J gene: TRBJ2-5; clone size: NA; CDR3 DNA: TGTGCCAGCAGCTTGGAGGGCCCCCGAGAGACCCAGTACTTC; CDR3 protein: CASSLEGPRETQYF
D gene: NA; V gene: TRBV2; J gene: TRBJ2-7; clone size: few; CDR3 DNA: TGTGCCAGCAGTGACCCGGGCTGGGACGAGCAGTACTTC; CDR3 protein: CASSDPGWDEQYF
D gene: NA; V gene: TRBV27; J gene: TRBJ1-6; clone size: NA; CDR3 DNA: TGTGCCAGCACGACGGGGGCGTCGCCCCTCCACTTT; CDR3 protein: CASTTGASPLHF
D gene: NA; V gene: TRBV7-6; J gene: TRBJ2-5; clone size: NA; CDR3 DNA: TGTGCCAGCAGCTTAGTAACAAGCGGTTCAAGGGAGACCCAGTACTTC; CDR3 protein: CASSLVTSGSRETQYF
D gene: NA; V gene: TRBV28; J gene: TRBJ2-4; clone size: few; CDR3 DNA: TGTGCCAGCAGTTTATTAGCGGATGGGGGAAACATTCAGTACTTC; CDR3 protein: CASSLLADGGNIQYF
D gene: NA; V gene: TRBV4-1; J gene: TRBJ2-2; clone size: NA; CDR3 DNA: TGCGCCAGCAGCTCCGAAGGAACCGGGGAGCTGTTTTTT; CDR3 protein: CASSSEGTGELFF
D gene: TRBD2; V gene: TRBV14; J gene: TRBJ2-1; clone size: NA; CDR3 DNA: TGTGCCAGCAGCATACTAGCGGGAGGGATCAATGAGCAGTTCTTC; CDR3 protein: CASSILAGGINEQFF
D gene: TRBD2; V gene: TRBV4-3; J gene: TRBJ2-7; clone size: NA; CDR3 DNA: TGCGCCAGCAGCCAAGAAGGGCCTAGCGGCTACTACGAGCAGTACTTC; CDR3 protein: CASSQEGPSGYYEQYF
D gene: NA; V gene: TRBV11-2; J gene: TRBJ2-7; clone size: NA; CDR3 DNA: TGTGCCAGCAGCTCAGGGGAAACCTCCTACGAGCAGTACTTC; CDR3 protein: CASSSGETSYEQYF
D gene: NA; V gene: TRBV7-9; J gene: TRBJ1-1; clone size: few; CDR3 DNA: TGTGCCAGCAGCTTAGGGGGGGGTTGGGCTTTCTTT; CDR3 protein: CASSLGGGWAFF
D gene: TRBD2; V gene: TRBV7-3; J gene: TRBJ2-3; clone size: NA; CDR3 DNA: TGTGCCAGCAGCCTCGGGGGGGCGAAGGCAGATACGCAGTATTTT; CDR3 protein: CASSLGGAKADTQYF
D gene: TRBD1; V gene: TRBV4-2; J gene: TRBJ1-4; clone size: NA; CDR3 DNA: TGTGCCAGCAGCCAAGAGTATAAGGACAGGGTTGAAAAACTGTTTTTT; CDR3 protein: CASSQEYKDRVEKLFF
D gene: TRBD1; V gene: TRBV7-9; J gene: TRBJ2-3; clone size: NA; CDR3 DNA: TGTGCCAGCAGCTGGACAGGGGGCTTCACAGATACGCAGTATTTT; CDR3 protein: CASSWTGGFTDTQYF
D gene: TRBD1; V gene: TRBV13; J gene: TRBJ2-7; clone size: NA; CDR3 DNA: TGTGCCAGCAGGCGGGGACAGGGGAGCTCCTACGAGCAGTACTTC; CDR3 protein: CASRRGQGSSYEQYF
D gene: NA; V gene: TRBV19; J gene: TRBJ2-1; clone size: NA; CDR3 DNA: TGTGCCTCTAGTCGGGAGTTTTTCAATGAGCAGTTCTTC; CDR3 protein: CASSREFFNEQFF
D gene: NA; V gene: TRBV5-4; J gene: TRBJ1-2; clone size: NA; CDR3 DNA: TGTGCCAGCAGCCCTAGACAGCTATTACATGGCTACACCTTC; CDR3 protein: CASSPRQLLHGYTF
D gene: NA; V gene: TRBV11-2; J gene: TRBJ1-3; clone size: few; CDR3 DNA: TGTGCCAGCAGCTTAGCAGGCTCTGGAAACACCATATATTTT; CDR3 protein: CASSLAGSGNTIYF
D gene: NA; V gene: TRBV7-8; J gene: TRBJ1-6; clone size: few; CDR3 DNA: TGTGCCAGCAGCTTTTCATGGCCTTCGGGTTCACCCCTCCACTTT; CDR3 protein: CASSFSWPSGSPLHF
D gene: NA; V gene: TRBV4-2; J gene: TRBJ2-7; clone size: NA; CDR3 DNA: TGTGCCAGAGACCACCTTGCCCGAGGTGAAGCCTACGAGCAGTACTTC; CDR3 protein: CARDHLARGEAYEQYF
D gene: NA; V gene: TRBV27; J gene: TRBJ2-7; clone size: NA; CDR3 DNA: TGTGCCAGCAGTTTATCAGGGTTGAACGAGCAGTACTTC; CDR3 protein: CASSLSGLNEQYF
D gene: NA; V gene: TRBV7-8; J gene: TRBJ2-7; clone size: few; CDR3 DNA: TGTGCCAGCAGACCCGTAGAAGGGCCCTACGAGCAGTACTTC; CDR3 protein: CASRPVEGPYEQYF
D gene: TRBD2; V gene: TRBV6-6; J gene: TRBJ2-1; clone size: NA; CDR3 DNA: TGTGCCAGCAGCTTAGCGGGAGAAGGGTCCTACAATGAGCAGTTCTTC; CDR3 protein: CASSLAGEGSYNEQFF
D gene: NA; V gene: TRBV21-1; J gene: TRBJ1-5; clone size: NA; CDR3 DNA: TGTGCCAGCAGCACCCGAAACCCAGACAGGGTGGAAAATCAGCCCCAGCATTTT; CDR3 protein: CASSTRNPDRVENQPQHF